One sample yielded the 10 T cell receptor beta chains listed below, sequenced in a study of OX40 agonist ivuxolimab in advanced cancers. This table comes from immunoSEQ multiplex PCR, and its TCRdb copy is limited to in-frame clones, with some not included. Of 15,000 to 20,000 clones in the sample, 74% were seen once. The sequencing used CD4+ or CD8+ T cells sorted from blood, collected in a trial of the OX40 agonist ivuxolimab. The receptors were gathered from an adult with an advanced solid tumor such as melanoma, head and neck, liver or kidney cancer.

Only a few counts were recorded for this clone. V and J are TRBV28 and TRBJ2-3; D is perhaps TRBD1 or TRBD2 (6 bases each). The germline V gene has CDR1 MDHEN and CDR2 SYDVKM. This CDR3 contains 15 residues. V lost 5 bases and J lost 3, with 15 bases in between. The CDR3: CASSRGRRYTDTQYF. For the CDR3, the DNA is TGTGCCAGCAGTCGGGGGCGACGTTATACAGATACGCAGTATTTT.

The CDR3 spells CASSQKGGRLYEQYF. In DNA, the CDR3 is TGTGCCAGCAGCCAAAAGGGCGGCAGACTCTACGAGCAGTACTTC. This chain links TRBV16 with TRBJ2-7, with no clear D. The CDR3 loop spans 15 amino acids. Germline assignment: CDR1 KGHSY and CDR2 FQNENV. V lost 2 bases and J 3 bases, leaving 14 bases between the germline ends.

J is TRBJ2-1 and V is TRBV28, with 9 bases aligning to TRBD2. The junction had 8 bases not matched to a gene; V was cut back by 7 bases and J by 4 bases. CDR1 is MDHEN, CDR2 SYDVKM, per germline. There are 15 residues in the CDR3. This chain's CDR3 is CASKISTSGYNEQFF. CDR3 bases: TGTGCCAGCAAAATCTCGACTAGCGGTTACAATGAGCAGTTCTTC. The variable domain in full, completed from reference TRBV28 and TRBJ2-1, reads DVKVTQSSRYLVKRTGEKVFLECVQDMDHENMFWYRQDPGLGLRLIYFSYDVKMKEKGDIPEGYSVSREKKERFSLILESASTNQTSMYLCASKISTSGYNEQFFGPGTRLTVL.

This chain uses TRBV10-1 with TRBJ2-3; TRBD1 is a possible D gene (5 bases). The length of the CDR3 is 11 residues. Trimming stripped 6 bases from V and 6 bases from J, with 7 bases between. Per germline, CDR1 WNHNN and CDR2 SYGVQD (reference sequence). CDR3 sequence reads: CASRKGDTQYF. Here the CDR3 DNA reads TGCGCCAGCAGAAAGGGGGATACGCAGTATTTT.

This clone was picked up one time. The chain employs TRBV2 and TRBJ1-5; TRBD1 is a possible D gene (5 bases). Looked up from germline, CDR1 is SNHLY and CDR2 is FYNNEI. This CDR3 has 14 residues. The V end was cut by 3 bases, the J end by 7 bases, with 13 bases between. The DNA for the CDR3 is TGTGCCAGCAGTGATGGCCAGGGAGGACAGCCCCAGCATTTT. Protein sequence: CASSDGQGGQPQHF.

The chain links TRBV19 to TRBJ2-1, with TRBD2 matching over 7 bases. This CDR3 has 15 amino acids. The V gene's germline CDR1 is LNHDA and CDR2 SQIVND (reference sequence). V was pared by 10 bases and J by 7 bases, with 16 bases of the junction left unmatched. The DNA for the CDR3 is TGTGCCACCACAGACCTGTGGGGGGGTTGGAATGAGCAGTTCTTC. Encoded protein: CATTDLWGGWNEQFF.

The rearrangement joins TRBV5-6 to TRBJ1-1; D not certain. The germline V gene has CDR1 SGHDT and CDR2 YYEEEE. The CDR3 consists of 14 residues. Trimming shortened V by 4 bases and J by 1 base, and 11 bases separated the two germline ends. CDR3 DNA sequence: TGTGCCAGCAGCCCCACGGGTTGGAACACTGAAGCTTTCTTT. Protein: CASSPTGWNTEAFF.

The CDR3 nucleotides are TGTGCCAGCCGTGCCCCTAATACGGGGGTCCGGGATCAGCCCCAGCATTTT. Translated, it gives CASRAPNTGVRDQPQHF. V and J are TRBV28 and TRBJ1-5; TRBD1 is a possible D gene (5 bases). CDR1 is MDHEN and CDR2 is SYDVKM in the germline V gene. With 8 bases removed from V and 5 bases from J, the gap between germline ends came to 25 bases. The CDR3 consists of 17 residues. The full variable domain, completed using reference TRBV28 and TRBJ1-5, is DVKVTQSSRYLVKRTGEKVFLECVQDMDHENMFWYRQDPGLGLRLIYFSYDVKMKEKGDIPEGYSVSREKKERFSLILESASTNQTSMYLCASRAPNTGVRDQPQHFGDGTRLSIL.

The chain employs TRBV7-4 and TRBJ2-3; 9 bases fit TRBD2. Germline V gives CDR1 SGHVT, CDR2 SQSDAQ. V shed 1 base and J 3 bases; nucleotides not matched to a gene: 5. The CDR3 length is 16 residues. The CDR3 nucleotides are TGTGCCAGCAGCTTAGGGGTGACTAGCGGTACAGATACGCAGTATTTT. This sequence encodes CASSLGVTSGTDTQYF.

The rearrangement joins TRBV9 to TRBJ1-1; D unclear. The germline gives CDR1 SGDLS, CDR2 YYNGEE. The V and J ends lost 0 bases and 0 bases respectively, with 21 bases between them. This CDR3 is 19 amino acids long. The CDR3 region is CASSVGGGWETTMNTEAFF. The CDR3 DNA reads TGTGCCAGCAGCGTAGGAGGAGGATGGGAGACAACTATGAACACTGAAGCTTTCTTT.